The next 32 T cell receptor beta chains were all read from a single sample in a study of blood T cell repertoires in COVID-19 (dated by TCRdb to the early 2020s). Preparation of the library involved the immunoSEQ multiplex PCR assay. In its TCRdb copy, this immuneACCESS table keeps in-frame sequences only and misses some clones. Where compared with another copy, unresolved V genes explain less than half of these, and the others have no known cause. Counted in this sample were about 84,000 clones; 70% to 90% of them appeared once. The top ten constitute approximately 1.3% of the sample. The specimen was peripheral blood. These receptors were collected from an elderly man with active or convalescent COVID-19.

This chain joins TRBV19 and TRBJ2-1, with 13 bases lining up with TRBD2. V gave up 5 bases and J gave up 8 bases; unmatched junction bases: 12. In germline, CDR1 is LNHDA, CDR2 SQIVND (reference sequence). CDR3 size: 17 residues. The chain's CDR3 is CASSYRSGTSGTDEQFF. The CDR3 DNA sequence: TGTGCCAGTAGTTACAGATCCGGGACTAGCGGGACGGATGAGCAGTTCTTC.

The J gene is TRBJ2-3, the V gene TRBV4-3, with TRBD2 matching over 11 bases. The CDR3 spans 20 residues. CDR1 and CDR2 from the germline V gene are LGHNA and YSLEER. The V gene end was trimmed by 3 bases and the J gene end by 3 bases; junction bases not matched to a gene: 17. Here the CDR3 reads CASSHSVMRIAGGVTDTQYF. CDR3 nucleotides: TGCGCCAGCAGCCACTCCGTGATGAGGATAGCGGGAGGGGTTACAGATACGCAGTATTTT.

The chain uses TRBV5-4 and TRBJ1-2; tentatively, D is TRBD1 (5 bases). The V end lost 6 bases, the J end lost 2 bases, and 11 bases lay between the germline ends. Germline CDR1 SGHNT, CDR2 YYREEE (reference sequence). The CDR3 consists of 13 residues. In nucleotides, the CDR3 is TGTGCCAGCAACCCGGGGGGGAACTATGGCTACACCTTC. This gives the protein CASNPGGNYGYTF.

V is TRBV7-9 and J is TRBJ1-2, with 8 bases fitting TRBD1. With 2 bases clipped from V and 10 bases from J, the junction kept 3 bases outside the gene matches. The CDR3 is 12 residues long. Germline V gene sequence: CDR1 SEHNR, CDR2 FQNEAQ (reference sequence). CDR3 sequence: CASSLTDRDYTF. For the CDR3, the DNA is TGTGCCAGCAGCTTAACGGACAGGGACTACACCTTC.

This clone was counted a single time. This chain joins TRBV27 and TRBJ2-1; 12 nucleotides line up with TRBD2. V was pared by 3 bases and J by 14 bases, with 8 bases of the junction left unmatched. The CDR3 loop spans 14 amino acids. From germline, CDR1 is MNHEY and CDR2 SMNVEV (reference sequence). DNA of the CDR3: TGTGCCAGCAGTTTGCAGCTAGCGGGAGGGTTAGAGTTCTTC. Amino acids: CASSLQLAGGLEFF.

V usage is TRBV2 and J usage is TRBJ2-5; possibly TRBD1 for D (6 bases). In germline, CDR1 is SNHLY, CDR2 FYNNEI. The CDR3 loop spans 16 amino acids. The germline V and J ends were trimmed by 4 bases and 2 bases, with 17 bases remaining between them. This CDR3 is CASSAGRGHLQETQYF. In DNA, the CDR3 is TGTGCCAGCAGTGCCGGCAGGGGCCACCTTCAAGAGACCCAGTACTTC.

There are a few counts of this clone. The CDR3 loop is CASSPLAGGPSTDTQYF. The CDR3 coding sequence is TGTGCCAGCTCACCTCTAGCGGGAGGCCCTAGCACAGATACGCAGTATTTT. The chain has TRBV18 and TRBJ2-3; 11 nucleotides agree with TRBD2. The junction had 5 bases not matched to a gene; V was cut back by 3 bases and J by 0 bases. The CDR3 runs 17 residues. The germline V gene encodes CDR1 KGHSH and CDR2 LQKENI.

This clone occurred once. The V call is TRBV18, the J call TRBJ1-4; D is possibly TRBD1 (5 bases). CDR1 is KGHSH, CDR2 LQKENI, per germline. The CDR3 covers 16 residues. The V gene lost 1 base and the J gene lost 3 bases, with 12 bases spanning the gap. The CDR3 spells CASSPQRQQANEKLFF. DNA for the CDR3: TGTGCCAGCTCACCACAGCGACAGCAAGCTAATGAAAAACTGTTTTTT.

The chain employs TRBV27 and TRBJ2-7; 10 bases are shared with TRBD2. CDR3 length equals 15 residues. CDR1 MNHEY and CDR2 SMNVEV come from the germline V gene (reference sequence). Trimming removed 5 bases from V and 0 bases from J; junction bases left unmatched: 4. As DNA, the CDR3 is TGTGCCAGCAGTAAGACTAGCGGGTACTCCTACGAGCAGTACTTC. This encodes CASSKTSGYSYEQYF.

CDR3 nucleotide sequence: TGTGCCATTTCGGGGGACGGCTCCTACGAGCAGTACTTC. This gives the protein CAISGDGSYEQYF. J is TRBJ2-7 and V is TRBV28; tentatively, D is TRBD2 (6 bases). There are 13 residues in the CDR3. Deletions cut 10 bases from V and 0 bases from J, with 13 bases between. CDR1 and CDR2 from the germline V gene are MDHEN and SYDVKM.

The rearrangement joins TRBV18 to TRBJ2-7; a weak D match, TRBD2 (5 bases). Germline-derived CDR1 and CDR2 are KGHSH and LQKENI. This CDR3 spans 13 amino acids. V was cut by 4 bases and J by 12 bases, with 19 bases left in between. CDR3 protein: CASSQSSPEGWYF. As DNA, the CDR3 is TGTGCCAGCTCACAATCAAGCCCCGAGGGATGGTACTTC.

The chain combines TRBV5-4 with TRBJ2-3; D is perhaps TRBD1 (6 bases). Germline CDR1 reads SGHNT; CDR2 reads YYREEE (reference sequence). The germline V and J ends were trimmed by 4 bases and 6 bases, with 12 bases remaining between them. The CDR3 is 13 residues long. This CDR3 reads CASSGTGSDTQYF. The CDR3 nucleotides read TGTGCCAGCAGCGGAACAGGGTCCGATACGCAGTATTTT.

The chain employs TRBV9 and TRBJ2-7; the D is unclear. The CDR3 totals 15 residues. Germline CDR1 and CDR2: SGDLS and YYNGEE. The V end lost 0 bases, the J end lost 3 bases, and 13 bases lay between the germline ends. In DNA form, the CDR3 reads TGTGCCAGCAGCGTAGGTTCTCAAACTCACTACGAGCAGTACTTC. It specifies CASSVGSQTHYEQYF.

This clone occurred a few times. The chain combines TRBV14 with TRBJ2-4, with 7 nucleotides matching TRBD2. This CDR3 has 15 residues. J lost 6 bases, V lost 1 base, and 6 bases had no gene match. Germline-derived CDR1 and CDR2 are SGHDN and FVKESK. In DNA form, the CDR3 reads TGTGCCAGCAGCCAAGGCGGGGGATTAGGAAACATTCAGTACTTC. This gives the protein CASSQGGGLGNIQYF.

This rearrangement joins TRBV10-3 to TRBJ2-7; no clear D. The CDR3 loop spans 16 amino acids. Trimming pared 0 bases from V and 0 bases from J, leaving 12 bases between. The V gene's germline CDR1 is ENHRY and CDR2 SYGVKD. This CDR3 is CAISESKSERSYEQYF. Here the CDR3 DNA reads TGTGCCATCAGTGAGTCGAAGTCAGAGCGCTCCTACGAGCAGTACTTC.

CDR3 sequence (DNA): TGTGCCACCAGCGGGGGCACAGGGGGCGGTGAGCAGTTCTTC. This translates into CATSGGTGGGEQFF. The rearrangement links TRBV15 to TRBJ2-1, with TRBD1 matching 9 bases. This CDR3 is built from 14 residues. Germline CDR1 reads LNHNV; CDR2 reads YYDKDF (reference sequence). The V segment lost 5 bases and the J segment 9 bases; nucleotides outside the gene matches: 8.

The V call is TRBV7-9, the J call TRBJ1-2; D not resolved. The CDR3 has 16 amino acids. The germline CDR1 and CDR2 sequences are SEHNR and FQNEAQ (reference sequence). V was cut by 1 base and J by 0 bases, with 12 bases left in between. The CDR3 region is CASSLVPGNTNYGYTF. CDR3 sequence (DNA): TGTGCCAGCAGCTTAGTACCGGGGAATACTAACTATGGCTACACCTTC.

This rearrangement joins TRBV9 to TRBJ2-1, with 9 bases fitting TRBD2. Trimming took 0 bases from V and 9 from J; bases not matched to a gene: 7. Germline V gives CDR1 SGDLS, CDR2 YYNGEE. This CDR3 has 15 residues. CDR3 nucleotide sequence: TGTGCCAGCAGCGTAGGTTTTAGCGGGAGTTTTGAGCAGTTCTTC. This encodes CASSVGFSGSFEQFF. Full variable domain (missing parts from reference TRBV9 and TRBJ2-1): DSGVTQTPKHLITATGQRVTLRCSPRSGDLSVYWYQQSLDQGLQFLIQYYNGEERAKGNILERFSAQQFPDLHSELNLSSLELGDSALYFCASSVGFSGSFEQFFGPGTRLTVL.

Remarks on this clone: Different DNA sequences within this sample yield the same CDR3. The chain is built from TRBV3-1 (or the pseudogene TRBV3-2) and TRBJ1-1; D call uncertain. Germline CDR1 and CDR2: LGHDT and YNNKEL (reference sequence). V was trimmed by 2 bases and J by 1 base, leaving 5 bases between them. The CDR3 loop spans 13 amino acids. CDR3 sequence (DNA): TGTGCCAGCAGCCAAACAGAGAACACTGAAGCTTTCTTT. The encoded protein is CASSQTENTEAFF.

V is TRBV2 and J is TRBJ2-5, with TRBD2 matching over 9 bases. The CDR3 is made up of 13 amino acids. V shed 6 bases, J shed 5 bases, and the junction held 4 bases outside the gene matches. The germline gives CDR1 SNHLY, CDR2 FYNNEI. The CDR3 loop is CASRSSGRETQYF. DNA of the CDR3: TGTGCCAGCAGATCAAGCGGGAGGGAGACCCAGTACTTC.

DNA for the CDR3: TGTGCCAGCAGCTTGTTAACTAGCGGGACGTCAGATACGCAGTATTTT. This sequence encodes CASSLLTSGTSDTQYF. This sequence joins TRBV7-8 and TRBJ2-3, with 10 bases identical to TRBD2. V dropped 3 bases and J dropped 4; count of bases not matched to a gene: 7. CDR1 SGHVS and CDR2 FQNEAQ come from the germline V gene. The CDR3 runs 16 residues.

This clone was picked up a small number of times. The chain uses TRBV5-1 and TRBJ2-1, with 12 bases identical to TRBD2. Germline CDR1 SGHRS, CDR2 YFSETQ. Trimming took 4 bases from V and 4 from J; bases not matched to a gene: 9. The CDR3 consists of 17 residues. The CDR3: CASSRVSSGRGYNEQFF. The CDR3 DNA reads as TGCGCCAGCAGCCGGGTGTCTAGCGGGAGGGGGTACAATGAGCAGTTCTTC.

This rearrangement joins TRBV9 to TRBJ1-6; no definite D call. The CDR3 totals 13 residues. Looked up from germline, CDR1 is SGDLS and CDR2 is YYNGEE. Deletions cut 4 bases from V and 7 bases from J, with 9 bases between. CDR3 DNA sequence: TGTGCCAGCAGCCCACAGTCGAATTCACCCCTCCACTTT. Translated, it gives CASSPQSNSPLHF.

This chain joins TRBV28 and TRBJ1-5, with D hard to call. Trimming took off 5 bases at V and 0 bases at J, with 11 bases between the two ends. CDR1 and CDR2 from the germline V gene are MDHEN and SYDVKM. CDR3 size: 15 residues. Here the CDR3 DNA reads TGTGCCAGCAGTCCTCAGGTTTATAGCAATCAGCCCCAGCATTTT. It translates to CASSPQVYSNQPQHF.

This chain joins TRBV7-2 and TRBJ1-5; D may be TRBD1 (5 bases). There are 14 residues in the CDR3. The germline V gene encodes CDR1 SGHTA and CDR2 FQGNSA. V shed 4 bases and J shed 2 bases, with 9 bases lying between them. The CDR3 coding sequence is TGTGCCAGCAGCTCTCAACAGGGCAATCAGCCCCAGCATTTT. The encoded protein is CASSSQQGNQPQHF.

CDR3 DNA sequence: TGTGCCAGCAGCTCACAGGGTTTCGGCACTGAAGCTTTCTTT. Translated, it gives CASSSQGFGTEAFF. The V gene is TRBV7-9, the J gene TRBJ1-1; D is perhaps TRBD1 (6 bases). CDR1 and CDR2 from the germline V gene are SEHNR and FQNEAQ (reference sequence). The CDR3 has 14 amino acids. Trimming took 4 bases from V and 4 from J, leaving 13 bases between them.

This clone was detected only once. The V call is TRBV28, the J call TRBJ2-7; 9 bases align to TRBD2. J was trimmed by 0 bases and V by 4 bases; bases with no gene match: 13. Germline loops: CDR1 MDHEN, CDR2 SYDVKM. This CDR3 is built from 18 residues. The CDR3 is CASSYSLGTSMSSYEQYF. CDR3 bases: TGTGCCAGCAGTTATTCCCTGGGGACTAGCATGAGCTCCTACGAGCAGTACTTC.

The chain uses TRBV18 and TRBJ1-2; possible D gene TRBD1, 6 bases. This CDR3 is 13 amino acids long. Germline V gives CDR1 KGHSH, CDR2 LQKENI. Trimming removed 2 bases from V and 9 bases from J, with 13 bases in between. The CDR3 region has the DNA TGTGCCAGCTCACCAGGACAGTCCTTGAGCTACACCTTC. As protein: CASSPGQSLSYTF.

The chain couples TRBV19 to TRBJ2-2; possible D gene TRBD1, 5 bases. V lost 0 bases, J lost 6 bases, and 17 bases lay in between. The germline V gene has CDR1 LNHDA and CDR2 SQIVND (reference sequence). The CDR3 is 17 residues long. CDR3 protein: CASSIDYPPGFAGELFF. CDR3 in DNA: TGTGCCAGTAGTATAGATTATCCGCCAGGGTTCGCCGGGGAGCTGTTTTTT.

This chain connects TRBV13 to TRBJ1-2; D not resolved. Germline CDR1 and CDR2: PRHDT and FYEKMQ (reference sequence). Trimming removed 7 bases from V and 0 bases from J, with 6 bases in between. The CDR3 spans 12 residues. The chain's CDR3 is CASKRANYGYTF. The CDR3 coding sequence is TGTGCCAGCAAGCGGGCTAACTATGGCTACACCTTC.

This CDR3 is CASAGGRAFHEQYF. DNA for the CDR3: TGTGCCAGCGCGGGCGGGAGGGCGTTCCACGAGCAGTACTTC. The genes are TRBV6-5 and TRBJ2-7, with 9 nucleotides matching TRBD2. The CDR3 covers 14 residues. With 8 bases clipped from V and 5 bases from J, the junction kept 10 bases outside the gene matches. CDR1 and CDR2 (germline): MNHEY, SVGAGI.

CDR3 in DNA: TGTGCCAGCAGGATAAGACTGGGCCAAGAGACCCAGTACTTC. It translates to CASRIRLGQETQYF. The chain carries TRBV4-2 and TRBJ2-5; D uncertain. Per germline, CDR1 LGHNA and CDR2 YNFKEQ. The CDR3 is 14 amino acids. Trimming pared 6 bases from V and 1 base from J, leaving 12 bases between.